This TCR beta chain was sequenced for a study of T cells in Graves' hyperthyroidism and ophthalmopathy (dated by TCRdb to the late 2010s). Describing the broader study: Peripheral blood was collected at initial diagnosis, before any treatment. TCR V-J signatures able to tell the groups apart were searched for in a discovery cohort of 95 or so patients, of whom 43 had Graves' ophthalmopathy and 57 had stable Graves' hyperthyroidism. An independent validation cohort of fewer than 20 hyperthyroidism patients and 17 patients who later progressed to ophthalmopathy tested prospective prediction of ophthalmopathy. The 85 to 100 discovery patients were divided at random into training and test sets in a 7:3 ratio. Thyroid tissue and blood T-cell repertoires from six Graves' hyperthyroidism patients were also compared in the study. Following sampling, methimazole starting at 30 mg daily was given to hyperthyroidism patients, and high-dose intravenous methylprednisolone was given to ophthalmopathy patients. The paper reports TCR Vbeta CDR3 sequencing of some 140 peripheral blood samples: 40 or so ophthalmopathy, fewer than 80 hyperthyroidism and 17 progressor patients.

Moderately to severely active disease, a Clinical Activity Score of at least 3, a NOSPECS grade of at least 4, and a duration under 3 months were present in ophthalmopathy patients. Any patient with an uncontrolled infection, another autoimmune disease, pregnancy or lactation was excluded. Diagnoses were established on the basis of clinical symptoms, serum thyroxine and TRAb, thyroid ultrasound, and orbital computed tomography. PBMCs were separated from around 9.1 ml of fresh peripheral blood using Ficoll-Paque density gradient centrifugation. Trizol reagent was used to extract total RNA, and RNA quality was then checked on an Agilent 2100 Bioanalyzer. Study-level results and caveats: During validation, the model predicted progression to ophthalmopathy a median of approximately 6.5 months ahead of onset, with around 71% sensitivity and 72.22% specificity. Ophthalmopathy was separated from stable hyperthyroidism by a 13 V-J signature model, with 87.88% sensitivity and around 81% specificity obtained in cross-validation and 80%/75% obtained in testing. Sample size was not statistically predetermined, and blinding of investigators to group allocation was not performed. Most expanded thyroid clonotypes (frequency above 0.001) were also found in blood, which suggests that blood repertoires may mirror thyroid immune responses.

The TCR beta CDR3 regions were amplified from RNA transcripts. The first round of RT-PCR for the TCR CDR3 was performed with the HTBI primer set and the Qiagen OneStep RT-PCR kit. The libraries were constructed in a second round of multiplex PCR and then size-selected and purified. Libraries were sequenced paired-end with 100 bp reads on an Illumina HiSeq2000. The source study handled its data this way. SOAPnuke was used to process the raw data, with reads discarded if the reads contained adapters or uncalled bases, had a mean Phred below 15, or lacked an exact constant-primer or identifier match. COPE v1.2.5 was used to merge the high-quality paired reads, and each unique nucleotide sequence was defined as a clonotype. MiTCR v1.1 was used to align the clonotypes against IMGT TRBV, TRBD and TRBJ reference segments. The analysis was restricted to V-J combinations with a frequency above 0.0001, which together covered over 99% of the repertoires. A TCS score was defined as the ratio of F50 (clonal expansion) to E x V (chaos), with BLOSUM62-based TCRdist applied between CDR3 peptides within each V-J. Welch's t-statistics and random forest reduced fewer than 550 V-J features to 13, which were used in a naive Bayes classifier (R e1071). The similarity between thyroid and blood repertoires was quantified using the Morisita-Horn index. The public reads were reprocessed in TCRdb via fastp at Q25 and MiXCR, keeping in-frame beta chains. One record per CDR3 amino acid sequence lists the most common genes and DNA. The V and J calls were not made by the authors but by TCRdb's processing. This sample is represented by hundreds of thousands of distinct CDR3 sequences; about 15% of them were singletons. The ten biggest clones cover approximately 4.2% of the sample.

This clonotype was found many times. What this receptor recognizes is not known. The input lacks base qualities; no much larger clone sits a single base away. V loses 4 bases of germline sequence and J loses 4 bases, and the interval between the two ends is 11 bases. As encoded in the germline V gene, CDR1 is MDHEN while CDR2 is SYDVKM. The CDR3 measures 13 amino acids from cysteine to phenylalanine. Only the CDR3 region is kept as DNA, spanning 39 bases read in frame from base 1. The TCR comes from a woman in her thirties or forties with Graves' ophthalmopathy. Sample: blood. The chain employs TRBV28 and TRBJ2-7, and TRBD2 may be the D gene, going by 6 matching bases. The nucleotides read TGTGCCAGCAGTTCCTCAGGGACTTACGAGCAGTACTTC. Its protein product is CASSSSGTYEQYF.